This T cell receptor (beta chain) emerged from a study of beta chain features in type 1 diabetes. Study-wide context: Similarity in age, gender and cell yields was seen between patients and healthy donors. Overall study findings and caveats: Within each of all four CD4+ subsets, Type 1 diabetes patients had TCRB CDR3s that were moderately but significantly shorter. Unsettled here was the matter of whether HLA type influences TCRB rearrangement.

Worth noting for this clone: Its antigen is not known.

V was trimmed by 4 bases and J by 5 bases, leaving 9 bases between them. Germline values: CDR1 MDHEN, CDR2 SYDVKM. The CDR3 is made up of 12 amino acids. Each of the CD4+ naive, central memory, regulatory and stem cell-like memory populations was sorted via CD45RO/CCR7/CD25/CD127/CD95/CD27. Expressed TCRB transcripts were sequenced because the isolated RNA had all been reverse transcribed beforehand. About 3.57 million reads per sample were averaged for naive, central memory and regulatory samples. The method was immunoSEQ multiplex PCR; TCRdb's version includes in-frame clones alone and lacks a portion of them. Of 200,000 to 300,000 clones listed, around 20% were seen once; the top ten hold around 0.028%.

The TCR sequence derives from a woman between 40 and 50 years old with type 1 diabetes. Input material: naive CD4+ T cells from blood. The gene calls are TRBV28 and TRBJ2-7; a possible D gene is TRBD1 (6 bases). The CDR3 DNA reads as TGTGCCAGCAGTTCCTACAGGGACGAGCAGTACTTC. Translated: CASSSYRDEQYF.